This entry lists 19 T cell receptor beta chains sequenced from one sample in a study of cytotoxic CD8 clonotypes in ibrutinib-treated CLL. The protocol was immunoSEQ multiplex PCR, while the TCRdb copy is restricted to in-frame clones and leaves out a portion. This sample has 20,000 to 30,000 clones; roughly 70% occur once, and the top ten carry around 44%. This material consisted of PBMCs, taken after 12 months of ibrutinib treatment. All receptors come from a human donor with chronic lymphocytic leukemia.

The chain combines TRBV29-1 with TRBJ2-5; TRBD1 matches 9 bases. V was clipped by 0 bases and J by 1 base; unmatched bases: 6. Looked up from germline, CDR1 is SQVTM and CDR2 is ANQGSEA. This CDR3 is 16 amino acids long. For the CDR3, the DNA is TGCAGCGTTGAAGACGTGGACAGGGGAGGCCAAGAGACCCAGTACTTC. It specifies CSVEDVDRGGQETQYF.

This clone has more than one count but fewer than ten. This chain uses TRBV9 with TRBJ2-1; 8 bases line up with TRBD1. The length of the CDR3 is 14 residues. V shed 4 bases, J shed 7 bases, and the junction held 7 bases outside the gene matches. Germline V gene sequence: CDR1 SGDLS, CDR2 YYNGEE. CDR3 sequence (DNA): TGTGCCAGCAGCTCCTCGACAGGGGTAAATGAGCAGTTCTTC. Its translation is CASSSSTGVNEQFF.

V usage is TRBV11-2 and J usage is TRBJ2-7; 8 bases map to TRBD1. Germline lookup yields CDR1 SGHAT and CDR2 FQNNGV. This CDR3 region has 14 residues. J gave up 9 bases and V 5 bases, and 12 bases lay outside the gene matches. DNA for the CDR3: TGTGCCAGCAGCCCCGGGAGACAGGGGTTTCTGCAGTACTTC. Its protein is CASSPGRQGFLQYF.

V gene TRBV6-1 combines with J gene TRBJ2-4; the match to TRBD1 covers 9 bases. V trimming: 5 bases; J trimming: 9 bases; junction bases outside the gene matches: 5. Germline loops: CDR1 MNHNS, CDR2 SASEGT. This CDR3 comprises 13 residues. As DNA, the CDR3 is TGTGCCAGCAGTCTAGGACAGGGGAGCATTCAGTACTTC. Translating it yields CASSLGQGSIQYF.

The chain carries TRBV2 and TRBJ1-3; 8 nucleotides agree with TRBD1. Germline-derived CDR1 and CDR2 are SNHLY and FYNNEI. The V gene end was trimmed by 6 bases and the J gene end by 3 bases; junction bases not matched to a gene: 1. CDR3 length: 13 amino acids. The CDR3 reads CASSRGLGNTIYF. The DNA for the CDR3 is TGTGCCAGCAGCAGGGGGCTTGGAAACACCATATATTTT.

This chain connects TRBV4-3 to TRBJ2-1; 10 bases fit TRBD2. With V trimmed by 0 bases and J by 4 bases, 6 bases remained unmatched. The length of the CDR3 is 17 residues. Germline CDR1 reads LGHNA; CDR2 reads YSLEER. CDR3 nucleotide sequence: TGCGCCAGCAGCCAAGATTTACAGCGGGGGGGATACAATGAGCAGTTCTTC. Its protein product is CASSQDLQRGGYNEQFF.

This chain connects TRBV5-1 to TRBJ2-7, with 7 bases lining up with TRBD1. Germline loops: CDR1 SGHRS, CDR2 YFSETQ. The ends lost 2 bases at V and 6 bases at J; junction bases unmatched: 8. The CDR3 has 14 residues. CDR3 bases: TGCGCCAGCAGCTTCCTACAGGGGCGAGGCGAGCAGTACTTC. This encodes CASSFLQGRGEQYF.

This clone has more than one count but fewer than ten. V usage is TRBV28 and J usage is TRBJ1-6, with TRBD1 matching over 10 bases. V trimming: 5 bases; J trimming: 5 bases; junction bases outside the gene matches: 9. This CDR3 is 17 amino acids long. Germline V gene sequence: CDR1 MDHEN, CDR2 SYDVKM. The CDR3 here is CASSVGTGANNNSPLHF. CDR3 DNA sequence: TGTGCCAGCAGTGTCGGGACAGGGGCAAACAATAATTCACCCCTCCACTTT.

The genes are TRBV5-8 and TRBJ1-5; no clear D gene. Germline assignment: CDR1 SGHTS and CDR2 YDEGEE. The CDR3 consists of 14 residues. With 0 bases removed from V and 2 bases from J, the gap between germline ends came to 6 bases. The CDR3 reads CASSLAIGNQPQHF. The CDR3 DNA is TGTGCCAGCAGCTTGGCCATCGGCAATCAGCCCCAGCATTTT.

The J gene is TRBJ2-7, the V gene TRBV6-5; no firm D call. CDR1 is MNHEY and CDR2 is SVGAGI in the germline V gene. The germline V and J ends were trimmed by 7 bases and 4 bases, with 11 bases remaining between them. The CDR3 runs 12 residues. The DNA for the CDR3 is TGTGCCAGCACCTCCGTTTGGTACGAGCAGTACTTC. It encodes CASTSVWYEQYF.

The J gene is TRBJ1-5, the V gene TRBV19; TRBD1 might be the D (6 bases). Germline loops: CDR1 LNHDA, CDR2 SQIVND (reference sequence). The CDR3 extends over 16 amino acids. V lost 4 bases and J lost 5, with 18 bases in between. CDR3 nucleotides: TGTGCCAGTAGTACCTCCCATCGACAGGAGTATCAGCCCCAGCATTTT. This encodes CASSTSHRQEYQPQHF.

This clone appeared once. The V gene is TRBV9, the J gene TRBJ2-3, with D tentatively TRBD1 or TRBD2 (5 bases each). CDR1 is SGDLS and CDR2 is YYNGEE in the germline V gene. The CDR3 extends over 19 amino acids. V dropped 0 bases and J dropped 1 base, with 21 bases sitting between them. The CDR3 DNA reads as TGTGCCAGCAGCGTAGGGTTAGTCCCATGGGGGTTTGGCACAGATACGCAGTATTTT. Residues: CASSVGLVPWGFGTDTQYF.

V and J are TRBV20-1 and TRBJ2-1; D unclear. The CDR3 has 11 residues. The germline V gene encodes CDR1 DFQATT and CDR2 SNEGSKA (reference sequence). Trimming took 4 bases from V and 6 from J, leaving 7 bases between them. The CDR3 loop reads CSAKGFNEQFF. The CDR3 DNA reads TGCAGTGCTAAGGGCTTCAATGAGCAGTTCTTC.

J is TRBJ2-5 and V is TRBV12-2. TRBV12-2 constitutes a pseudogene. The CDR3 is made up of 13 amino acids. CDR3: CASRGTSQETQYF. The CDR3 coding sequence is TGTGCAAGTCGAGGGACGTCTCAAGAGACCCAGTACTTC.

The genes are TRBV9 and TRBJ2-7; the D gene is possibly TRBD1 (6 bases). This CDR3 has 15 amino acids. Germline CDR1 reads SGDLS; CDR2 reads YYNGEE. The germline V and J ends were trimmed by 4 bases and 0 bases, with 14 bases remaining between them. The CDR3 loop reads CASSPQRGSSYEQYF. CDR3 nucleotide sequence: TGTGCCAGCAGCCCCCAGAGGGGGAGCTCCTACGAGCAGTACTTC.

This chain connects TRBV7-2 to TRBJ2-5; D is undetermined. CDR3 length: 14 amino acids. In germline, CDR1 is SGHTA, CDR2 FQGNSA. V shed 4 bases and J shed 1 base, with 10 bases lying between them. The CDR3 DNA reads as TGTGCCAGCAGCTGGACGACGGTCCAAGAGACCCAGTACTTC. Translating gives CASSWTTVQETQYF.

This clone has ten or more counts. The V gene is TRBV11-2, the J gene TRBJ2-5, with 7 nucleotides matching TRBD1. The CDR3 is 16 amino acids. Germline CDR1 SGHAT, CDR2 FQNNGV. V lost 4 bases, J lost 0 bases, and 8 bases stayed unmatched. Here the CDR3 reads CASSSGTAPYQETQYF. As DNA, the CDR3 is TGTGCCAGCAGCTCGGGGACAGCCCCGTACCAAGAGACCCAGTACTTC.

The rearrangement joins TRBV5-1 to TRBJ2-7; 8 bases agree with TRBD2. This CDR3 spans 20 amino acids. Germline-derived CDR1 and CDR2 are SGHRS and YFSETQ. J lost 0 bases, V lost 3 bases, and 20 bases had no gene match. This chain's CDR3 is CASSSMGARVAGPTSYEQYF. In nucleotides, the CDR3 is TGCGCCAGCAGCTCCATGGGTGCGAGAGTAGCGGGACCTACCTCCTACGAGCAGTACTTC.

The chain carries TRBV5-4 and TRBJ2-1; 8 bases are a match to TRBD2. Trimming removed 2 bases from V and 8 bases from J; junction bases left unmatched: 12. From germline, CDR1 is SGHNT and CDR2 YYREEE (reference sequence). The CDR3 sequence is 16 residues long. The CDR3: CASSFTTGGLPDEQFF. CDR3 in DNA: TGTGCCAGCAGCTTCACGACGGGGGGGCTCCCGGATGAGCAGTTCTTC.